One T cell receptor beta chain is described in this entry. These data come from a study of control samples from healthy donors and cancer patients. Trimming left V 0 bases short and J 4 bases short, with 12 bases between. Germline CDR1 and CDR2: GTSNPN and SVGIG (reference sequence). This CDR3 spans 15 amino acids. Assay used: immunoSEQ multiplex PCR; TCRdb lists only in-frame clones, some missing. The data show 98,000 or so clones, with over 60% seen just once and over 9.5% held by the top ten. The sequenced sample consisted of blood. The rearrangement uses TRBV30 and TRBJ2-2; possible D gene TRBD2, 5 bases. The sequence came from a woman aged 25 to 45 in good health. The CDR3 loop reads CAWSVRGLLTGELFF. The CDR3, as DNA: TGTGCCTGGAGTGTGCGAGGGCTACTCACCGGGGAGCTGTTTTTT. Based on the CDR3 plus reference TRBV30 and TRBJ2-2, the full variable domain is SQTIHQWPATLVQPVGSPLSLECTVEGTSNPNLYWYRQAAGRGLQLLFYSVGIGQISSEVPQNLSASRPQDRQFILSSKKLLLSDSGFYLCAWSVRGLLTGELFFGEGSRLTVL.